This T cell receptor (beta chain) was sequenced for a study of T cells in localized non-small cell lung cancer. Profiling relied on immunoSEQ multiplex PCR, and the TCRdb table lists in-frame clones only, not all of them. The top ten clones hold 4.5% to 7% of a sample with 25,000 to 35,000 clones, approximately 91% of them seen once. This clone showed up just once. Antigen: not known. Study-level findings and limits: Owing to sequencing of a solitary tumor region, heterogeneity cannot be discounted. Adjacent lung was found to contain a median roughly 60 of the top 100 tumor clones.

Material: PBMCs, obtained before any cancer treatment. The sequence was obtained from a man aged 35-75 years with stage II lung adenocarcinoma.

The CDR3: CASSRQETQYF. The CDR3, as DNA: TGTGCCAGCAGCCGCCAAGAGACCCAGTACTTC. The gene calls are TRBV7-2 and TRBJ2-5; D is undetermined. The length of the CDR3 is 11 residues. Germline V lookup: CDR1 SGHTA, CDR2 FQGNSA. V shed 5 bases and J shed 1 base, with 2 bases lying between them.